This record looks at one T cell receptor (beta chain) sequence and its context. The CDR3 runs 16 residues. V shed 4 bases and J 8 bases; nucleotides not matched to a gene: 9. The germline V gene encodes CDR1 SGHRS and CDR2 YFSETQ. CD45RA-negative memory and CD45RA+ naive subsets were split from the CD4+ cells. The protocol was immunoSEQ multiplex PCR, while the TCRdb copy is restricted to in-frame clones and leaves out a portion. The sample yields roughly 2 million clones, 90% to 95% seen once. The data belong to a study of shared clonotypes between healthy human individuals. The chain has TRBV5-1 and TRBJ1-6, with 10 bases aligning to TRBD1. This receptor was obtained from a man aged 18 to 30 in good health. Input material: naive CD4+ T cells sorted from blood. Described subset: CD45RA+ positively selected. CDR3 nucleotide sequence: TGCGCCAGCAGCACGGGTACCGGGACAGGGGATTCACCCCTCCACTTT. Translated, it gives CASSTGTGTGDSPLHF.